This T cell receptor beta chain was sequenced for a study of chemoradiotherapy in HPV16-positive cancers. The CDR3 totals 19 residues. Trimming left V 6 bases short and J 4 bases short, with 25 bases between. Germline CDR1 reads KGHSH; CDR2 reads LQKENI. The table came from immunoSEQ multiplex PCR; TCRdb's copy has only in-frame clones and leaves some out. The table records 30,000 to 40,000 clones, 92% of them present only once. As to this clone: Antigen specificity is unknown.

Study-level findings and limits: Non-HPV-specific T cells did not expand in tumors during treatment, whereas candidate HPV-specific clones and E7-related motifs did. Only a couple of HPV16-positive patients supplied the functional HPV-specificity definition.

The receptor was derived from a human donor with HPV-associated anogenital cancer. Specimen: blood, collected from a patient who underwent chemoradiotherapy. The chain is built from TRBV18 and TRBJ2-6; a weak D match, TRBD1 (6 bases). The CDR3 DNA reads TGTGCCAGCTCTCTCGGGCAGGGACAACTACAACTAGGGGCCAACGTCCTGACTTTC. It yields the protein CASSLGQGQLQLGANVLTF.